This is a list of T cell receptor beta chains from one sample in a study of T-cell memory formation after mild COVID-19. TCRdb recomputed calls from the 5' RACE reads with MiXCR, one row per CDR3 protein. Of 70,000 to 100,000 distinct CDR3 sequences in the sample, over 12% were seen once. The sample was PBMCs or a T cell subset sorted from them (not recorded which). The receptors shown here come from a man aged 18 to 30 who had mild COVID-19 (a few samples of this study predate the infection). Cell type and time point are not known. Each CDR3 is given with its conserved first and last residue. The D gene is left open where the match is weak. The size of a clone is reported for some rows only, either as once, few or many, or as a class for expanded clones.

TRBJ1-2 | few | NA | TRBV24-1 | TGTGCCACCAGTGATTCCGGGGTGGCGGGGATGAGCTATGGCTACACCTTC | CATSDSGVAGMSYGYTF
TRBJ1-1 | NA | NA | TRBV4-3 | TGCGCCAGCAGCCAAGGTCTTTCCTTTGGGACTGAAGCTTTCTTT | CASSQGLSFGTEAFF
TRBJ2-1 | many | TRBD2 | TRBV3-1 | TGTGCCAGCAGCCAAGAATCACGGGGGGGTGACGATGAGCAGTTCTTC | CASSQESRGGDDEQFF
TRBJ2-7 | few | NA | TRBV20-1 | TGCAGTGCAAGGGGGACCGAGCAGTACTTC | CSARGTEQYF
TRBJ2-7 | many | NA | TRBV6-6 | TGTGCCAGCAGTTACGTAGCTGGTCACTACGAGCAGTACTTC | CASSYVAGHYEQYF
TRBJ2-1 | NA | NA | TRBV4-1 | TGCGCCAGCAGCCAAGAACCCCCAGGGAAGAATGAGCAGTTCTTC | CASSQEPPGKNEQFF
TRBJ1-1 | few | NA | TRBV9 | TGTGCCAGCAGCGGGGGGGCGAGTACTGAAGCTTTCTTT | CASSGGASTEAFF
TRBJ2-7 | many | TRBD1 | TRBV5-1 | TGCGCCAGCAGCTTGGAGGCCGGGACAGGATCCTACGAGCAGTACTTC | CASSLEAGTGSYEQYF
TRBJ2-2 | medium-sized | NA | TRBV4-1 | TGCGCCAGCAGCCAAGTAGCAGGGAACACCGGGGAGCTGTTTTTT | CASSQVAGNTGELFF
TRBJ1-1 | few | NA | TRBV15 | TGTGCCACCAGCTCTGGTGGGGAAATACTACTCATGAACACTGAAGCTTTCTTT | CATSSGGEILLMNTEAFF
TRBJ2-3 | NA | TRBD1 | TRBV20-1 | TGCAGTGCTAGCCTACCCTCGGGACAGCATTACACAGATACGCAGTATTTT | CSASLPSGQHYTDTQYF
TRBJ1-2 | NA | NA | TRBV12-3/TRBV12-4 | TGTGCCAGCAGTACACAGGGCCAAGGGGTTTATGGCTACACCTTC | CASSTQGQGVYGYTF
TRBJ2-6 | NA | NA | TRBV7-9 | TGTGCCAGCAGCAAGGGGGGACCTGGGGCCAACGTCCTGACTTTC | CASSKGGPGANVLTF
TRBJ1-2 | NA | TRBD1 | TRBV12-3/TRBV12-4 | TGTGCCAGCAGTTTAGACAGGGGGCTTAGTGGCTACACCTTC | CASSLDRGLSGYTF